Shown below are 25 T cell receptor beta chains from a single sample sequenced in a study of metastatic and nonmetastatic thyroid tumors. Through MiXCR, TCRdb re-clonotyped the PCR reads. The data hold about 16,000 clones, with under 30% observed a single time. Ahead of thyroid surgery, no patient had received treatment of any kind. Material: adjacent normal tissue. Source of these receptors: a female donor with papillary thyroid cancer or a benign thyroid nodule (not recorded which). Some clones in this sample may be carry-over from other donors' samples.

This CDR3 reads CSARITGSTGQYF. CDR3 nucleotides: TGCAGTGCTAGGATCACAGGGAGTACGGGGCAGTACTTC. The rearrangement links TRBV20-1 to TRBJ2-7, with a weak D call TRBD1 (6 bases). The CDR3 has 13 residues. CDR1 is DFQATT, CDR2 SNEGSKA, per germline (reference sequence). Trimming removed 3 bases from V and 9 bases from J, with 18 bases in between.

In the case of this clone: A junction boundary mismatches the germline segment, possibly from a read error. This chain links TRBV28 with TRBJ2-2, with D perhaps being TRBD1 or TRBD2 (5 bases each). The CDR3 spans 17 residues. Germline values: CDR1 MDHEN, CDR2 SYDVKM. CDR3 residues: CASSWLLPLGLTPGSCF. The CDR3 DNA is TGTGCCAGCAGTTGGTTACTCCCCTTGGGGCTAACACCGGGGAGCTGTTTT.

This clone was counted a few times. The rearrangement links TRBV6-2 or TRBV6-3 to TRBJ2-1, with D perhaps matching TRBD2 (6 bases). V was cut by 7 bases and J by 11 bases, with 12 bases left in between. The CDR3 has 11 amino acids. Germline CDR1 is MNHEY and CDR2 is SVGEGT. The CDR3 region has the DNA TGTGCCAGCACCGCGCGGGGAAAGCAGTTCTTC. Its protein product is CASTARGKQFF.

The sample holds a few counts of this clone. The gene calls are TRBV25-1 and TRBJ2-2; D is ambiguous. From germline, CDR1 is MGHDK and CDR2 SYGVNS. Trimming removed 4 bases at V and 5 bases at J, with 5 bases between. The CDR3 is made up of 12 amino acids. The CDR3: CASSALTGELFF. Here the CDR3 DNA reads TGTGCCAGCAGTGCACTTACCGGGGAGCTGTTTTTT.

This clone was counted only a few times. The chain couples TRBV12-3 or TRBV12-4 to TRBJ2-7; D perhaps matches TRBD1 (7 bases). This CDR3 comprises 14 residues. Trimming shortened V by 4 bases and J by 4 bases, and 14 bases separated the two germline ends. The CDR3 is CASSYRGLEYEQYF. The CDR3, as DNA: TGTGCCAGCAGTTACAGGGGACTGGAATACGAGCAGTACTTC.

This clone is medium-sized (0.01 to 0.1%) by share. The rearrangement uses TRBV2 and TRBJ2-5; D remains ambiguous. V was pared by 7 bases and J by 5 bases, with 8 bases between. The CDR3 has 11 residues. Germline CDR1 is SNHLY and CDR2 is FYNNEI. The CDR3: CASTLKETQYF. The CDR3 coding sequence is TGTGCCAGCACTTTGAAGGAGACCCAGTACTTC.

This clone appeared a few times. The chain carries TRBV5-1 and TRBJ2-7, with 7 bases that match TRBD2. CDR3 length: 13 amino acids. After removal of 7 bases from V and 7 bases from J, the junction contained 11 bases not matched to a gene. Germline V gene data show CDR1 as SGHRS and CDR2 as YFSETQ. CDR3 sequence reads: CASGIWVSGEQYF. CDR3 bases: TGCGCCAGCGGTATATGGGTTAGCGGGGAGCAGTACTTC.

The rearrangement joins TRBV20-1 to TRBJ2-1, with D possibly TRBD2 on 6 matching bases. This CDR3 comprises 13 residues. With 2 bases removed from V and 6 bases from J, the gap between germline ends came to 11 bases. CDR1 DFQATT and CDR2 SNEGSKA come from the germline V gene (reference sequence). The CDR3 DNA sequence: TGCAGTGCTAGACGAGGGAGGATCAATGAGCAGTTCTTC. It encodes CSARRGRINEQFF.

This rearrangement joins TRBV6-1 to TRBJ1-1; D gene uncertain. The CDR3 spans 15 residues. The V gene lost 4 bases and the J gene lost 0 bases, with 12 bases spanning the gap. Germline V lookup: CDR1 MNHNS, CDR2 SASEGT. The CDR3 here is CASSAVFHLNTEAFF. In nucleotides, the CDR3 is TGTGCCAGCAGTGCCGTCTTTCATCTGAACACTGAAGCTTTCTTT.

The chain uses TRBV6-6 and TRBJ2-2; tentatively, D is TRBD2 (5 bases). There are 16 residues in the CDR3. Germline V CDR1 and CDR2: MNHNY, SVGAGI (reference sequence). With 2 bases removed from V and 5 bases from J, the gap between germline ends came to 15 bases. Written as DNA, the CDR3 is TGTGCCAGCAGTTACGGTCCGACTATGGAAACCGGGGAGCTGTTTTTT. This sequence encodes CASSYGPTMETGELFF.

J is TRBJ1-6 and V is TRBV3-1; TRBD1 matches 9 bases. There are 14 residues in the CDR3. Germline assignment: CDR1 LGHDT and CDR2 YNNKEL (reference sequence). Losses at the gene ends were 1 base for V and 8 bases for J; bases not matched to a gene: 0. For the CDR3, the DNA is TGTGCCAGCAGCCAAGGGACAGGGGATTCACCCCTCCACTTT. Translated: CASSQGTGDSPLHF.

The chain combines TRBV20-1 with TRBJ2-1, with 10 bases lining up with TRBD2. After removal of 6 bases from V and 11 bases from J, the junction contained 4 bases not matched to a gene. The CDR3 is 11 residues long. CDR1 is DFQATT, CDR2 SNEGSKA, per germline (reference sequence). The CDR3 DNA reads as TGCAGTGCCCTAGCGGGAGTTAAGCAGTTCTTC. This sequence encodes CSALAGVKQFF.

The CDR3 DNA is TGTGCCAGCAGCCCCCGGGACCCAGAGCAGTTCTTC. Translated: CASSPRDPEQFF. The chain carries TRBV9 and TRBJ2-1; the D call may be TRBD1 or TRBD2 (5 bases each). V was trimmed by 4 bases and J by 10 bases, leaving 12 bases between them. The CDR3 runs 12 residues. Germline lookup yields CDR1 SGDLS and CDR2 YYNGEE.

This clone was detected a few times. This chain links TRBV27 with TRBJ2-1, with no clear D. The V gene lost 5 bases and the J gene lost 9 bases, with 23 bases spanning the gap. Germline loops: CDR1 MNHEY, CDR2 SMNVEV (reference sequence). The CDR3 is made up of 16 amino acids. The CDR3 nucleotides read TGTGCCAGCAGTAAAGGTTTAGCCAACCAAGATGCTGAGCAGTTCTTC. Translating gives CASSKGLANQDAEQFF.

The chain uses TRBV28 and TRBJ1-1; 7 bases agree with TRBD1. The germline V gene has CDR1 MDHEN and CDR2 SYDVKM. The V and J ends lost 7 bases and 5 bases, in that order; junction bases with no gene match: 7. This CDR3 is built from 13 residues. CDR3 nucleotide sequence: TGTGCCAGCAACCCGGGACAGAGGACTGAAGCTTTCTTT. This sequence encodes CASNPGQRTEAFF.

To note about this clone: Other nucleotide sequences from this sample produce the same CDR3. The rearrangement uses TRBV20-1 and TRBJ1-1; no definite D call. The V end was cut by 1 base, the J end by 5 bases, with 8 bases between. This CDR3 has 12 amino acids. Per the germline V gene, CDR1 is DFQATT and CDR2 is SNEGSKA (reference sequence). CDR3 bases: TGCAGTGCTAGAGGATGGGGTACTGAAGCTTTCTTT. Residues: CSARGWGTEAFF.

This clone has a count of ten or more. V is TRBV27 and J is TRBJ1-6, with D unclear. Germline V gene data show CDR1 as MNHEY and CDR2 as SMNVEV (reference sequence). The CDR3 contains 13 residues. Trimming cost V 2 bases and J 8 bases, with 7 bases left between them. Here the CDR3 reads CASSLAGYSPLHF. The CDR3 coding sequence is TGTGCCAGCAGTTTAGCCGGTTATTCACCCCTCCACTTT.

This chain uses TRBV7-6 with TRBJ1-2; weak D call: TRBD1 (5 bases). The CDR3 is 13 residues long. Trimming shortened V by 6 bases and J by 3 bases, and 11 bases separated the two germline ends. Germline assignment: CDR1 SGHVS and CDR2 FNYEAQ. The CDR3 DNA is TGTGCCAGCAGTGGAGACAGCTACTATGGCTACACCTTC. Amino acids: CASSGDSYYGYTF.

The chain recombines TRBV6-2 or TRBV6-3 with TRBJ2-7, with 8 nucleotides matching TRBD1. The CDR3 extends over 16 amino acids. V was clipped by 0 bases and J by 2 bases; unmatched bases: 6. Germline V gene data show CDR1 as MNHEY and CDR2 as SVGEGT. The CDR3 DNA follows: TGTGCCAGCAGTTACTCGAGGTTGGACAGGGCCTACGAGCAGTACTTC. This encodes CASSYSRLDRAYEQYF.

This clone was seen a few times. The V call is TRBV5-6, the J call TRBJ2-7; the D is unclear. The CDR3 extends over 15 amino acids. Germline CDR1 and CDR2: SGHDT and YYEEEE. V was cut by 4 bases and J by 0 bases, with 14 bases left in between. CDR3: CASSPMMGRSYEQYV. CDR3 sequence (DNA): TGTGCCAGCAGCCCTATGATGGGCCGCTCCTACGAGCAGTACGTC.

The chain links TRBV20-1 to TRBJ1-2; 9 bases are shared with TRBD1. CDR1 and CDR2 (germline): DFQATT, SNEGSKA (reference sequence). The trim removed 6 bases at V and 7 bases at J, leaving 9 bases unmatched. There are 13 residues in the CDR3. The CDR3 protein is CSALPRTGVGYTF. In DNA, the CDR3 is TGCAGTGCCCTCCCCCGGACAGGGGTTGGCTACACCTTC.

This clone was counted a few times. The J gene is TRBJ1-1, the V gene TRBV6-1; D is perhaps TRBD1 (5 bases). V was trimmed by 7 bases and J by 0 bases, leaving 9 bases between them. This CDR3 is built from 13 residues. Per germline, CDR1 MNHNS and CDR2 SASEGT. As DNA, the CDR3 is TGTGCCAGCACGACAGCAATGAACACTGAAGCTTTCTTT. This encodes CASTTAMNTEAFF.

This clone was detected only a few times. The chain carries TRBV6-2 or TRBV6-3 and TRBJ2-1, with 10 bases that match TRBD2. The CDR3 is 16 residues long. Germline CDR1 reads MNHEY; CDR2 reads SVGEGT. J was trimmed by 8 bases and V by 0 bases; bases with no gene match: 7. CDR3 in DNA: TGTGCCAGCAGTTACTCCGAGAGCGGGAGGGGGTATGAGCAGTTCTTC. Translating gives CASSYSESGRGYEQFF.

This clone came up a few times. The chain combines TRBV6-4 with TRBJ2-2; 7 bases are a match to TRBD1. This CDR3 is 15 amino acids long. CDR1 and CDR2 (germline): MRHNA, SNTAGT. V shed 6 bases and J 4 bases; nucleotides not matched to a gene: 8. Written as DNA, the CDR3 is TGTGCCAGCAGCCCACAGGGGCGAGGCACCGGGGAGCTGTTTTTT. Translation gives CASSPQGRGTGELFF.

This clone was counted only a few times. The V and J genes are TRBV29-1 and TRBJ1-2, with TRBD1 matching 10 bases. The CDR3 has 16 residues. The germline V gene encodes CDR1 SQVTM and CDR2 ANQGSEA. Trimming cost V 0 bases and J 6 bases; bases outside gene matches: 10. CDR3 sequence (DNA): TGCAGCGTTGAAGATCTGGGGACAGGGGTAATGCATGGCTACACCTTC. This codes for CSVEDLGTGVMHGYTF.